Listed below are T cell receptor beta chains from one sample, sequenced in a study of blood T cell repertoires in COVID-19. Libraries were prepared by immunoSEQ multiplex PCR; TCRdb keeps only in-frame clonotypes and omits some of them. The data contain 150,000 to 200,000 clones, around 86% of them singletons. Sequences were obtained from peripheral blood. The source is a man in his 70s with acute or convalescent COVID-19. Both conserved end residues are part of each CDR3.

CATRATTGELFF | TRBJ2-2 | TRBV24-1
CASTRRPYTDTQYF | TRBJ2-3 | TRBV27
CASSWWGGKYF | TRBJ2-3 | TRBV2
CASSSGTGVNEQYF | TRBJ2-7 | TRBV6-5
CAWKRTGTTGELFF | TRBJ2-2 | TRBV30
CASSSWEGGLVDNEQFF | TRBJ2-1 | TRBV7-2
CAISESGDSTTNEKLFF | TRBJ1-4 | TRBV10-3
CASSQRPGMAGSSYNEQFF | TRBJ2-1 | TRBV4-3
CASSRKQGIYGYTF | TRBJ1-2 | TRBV6-5
CASSVRDSGYNSPLHF | TRBJ1-6 | TRBV9
CASSITGTNTEAFF | TRBJ1-1 | TRBV19
CASTRDSNEKLFF | TRBJ1-4 | TRBV18
CASSLLAAGGGETQYF | TRBJ2-5 | TRBV5-4